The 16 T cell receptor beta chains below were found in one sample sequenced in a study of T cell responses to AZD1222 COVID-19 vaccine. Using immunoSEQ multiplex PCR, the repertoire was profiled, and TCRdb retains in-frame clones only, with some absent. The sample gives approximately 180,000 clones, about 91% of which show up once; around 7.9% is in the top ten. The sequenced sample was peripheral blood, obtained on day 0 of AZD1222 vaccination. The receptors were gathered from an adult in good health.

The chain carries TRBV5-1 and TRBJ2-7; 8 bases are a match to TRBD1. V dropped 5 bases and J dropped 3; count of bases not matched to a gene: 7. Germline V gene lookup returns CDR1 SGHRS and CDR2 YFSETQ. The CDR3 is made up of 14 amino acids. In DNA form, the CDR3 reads TGCGCCAGCAGTGCGGACAGGGAACTCTACGAGCAGTACTTC. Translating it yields CASSADRELYEQYF.

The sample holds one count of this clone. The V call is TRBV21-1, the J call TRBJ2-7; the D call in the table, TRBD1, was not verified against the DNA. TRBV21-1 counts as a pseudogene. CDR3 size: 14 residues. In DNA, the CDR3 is TGTGCCAGCAGCAACGGACAGGGGACAGGGGAGCAGTACTTC. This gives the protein CASSNGQGTGEQYF.

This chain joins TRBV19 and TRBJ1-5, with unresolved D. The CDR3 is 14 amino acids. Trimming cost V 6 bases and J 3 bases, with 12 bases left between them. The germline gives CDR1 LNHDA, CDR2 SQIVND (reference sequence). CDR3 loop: CASRKGLANQPQHF. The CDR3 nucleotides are TGTGCCAGTAGGAAAGGACTGGCCAATCAGCCCCAGCATTTT.

The CDR3 DNA is TGTGCCAGCAGCCCCTTGGGACGGACCCAGGGGGATGAGCAGTTCTTC. This gives the protein CASSPLGRTQGDEQFF. The chain recombines TRBV7-3 with TRBJ2-1; 7 nucleotides align to TRBD1. The length of the CDR3 is 16 residues. Germline V CDR1 and CDR2: SGHTA, FQGTGA. Trimming cost V 5 bases and J 8 bases; bases outside gene matches: 15.

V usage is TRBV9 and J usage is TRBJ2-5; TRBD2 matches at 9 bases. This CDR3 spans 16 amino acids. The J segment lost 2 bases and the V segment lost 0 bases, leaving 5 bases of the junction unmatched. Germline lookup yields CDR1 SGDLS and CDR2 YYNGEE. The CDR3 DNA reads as TGTGCCAGCAGCGTAGGGGTAGCGGGGGTACAAGAGACCCAGTACTTC. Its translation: CASSVGVAGVQETQYF.

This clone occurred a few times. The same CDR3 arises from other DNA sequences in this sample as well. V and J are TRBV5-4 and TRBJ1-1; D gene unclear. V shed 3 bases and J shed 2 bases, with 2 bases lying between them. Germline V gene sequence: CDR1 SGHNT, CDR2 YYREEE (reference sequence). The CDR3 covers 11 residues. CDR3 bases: TGTGCCAGCAGCTCAAACACTGAAGCTTTCTTT. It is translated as CASSSNTEAFF.

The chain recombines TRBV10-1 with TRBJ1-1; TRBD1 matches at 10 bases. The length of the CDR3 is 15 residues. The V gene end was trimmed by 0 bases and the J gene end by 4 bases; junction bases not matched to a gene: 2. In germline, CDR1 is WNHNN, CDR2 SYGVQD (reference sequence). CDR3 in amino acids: CASSESGQGSTEAFF. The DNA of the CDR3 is TGCGCCAGCAGTGAGTCGGGACAGGGGAGCACTGAAGCTTTCTTT.

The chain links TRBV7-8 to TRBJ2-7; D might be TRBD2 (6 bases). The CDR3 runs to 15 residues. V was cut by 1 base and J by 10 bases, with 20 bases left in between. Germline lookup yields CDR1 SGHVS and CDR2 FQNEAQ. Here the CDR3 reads CASSLGLSGPLDQYF. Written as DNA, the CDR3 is TGTGCCAGCAGCTTAGGTCTTAGCGGCCCACTCGATCAGTACTTC.

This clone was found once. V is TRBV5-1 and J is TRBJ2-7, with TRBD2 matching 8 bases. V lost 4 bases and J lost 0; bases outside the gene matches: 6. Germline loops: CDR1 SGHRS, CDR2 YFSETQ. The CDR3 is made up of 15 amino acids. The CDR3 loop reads CASSPGGHSSYEQYF. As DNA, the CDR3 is TGCGCCAGCAGCCCGGGGGGGCACAGCTCCTACGAGCAGTACTTC.

CDR3 amino acids: CASSTPAAYGYTF. The CDR3 bases are TGTGCCAGCAGTACCCCGGCAGCCTATGGCTACACCTTC. The gene calls are TRBV28 and TRBJ1-2, with D hard to call. V lost 5 bases, J lost 4 bases, and 11 bases lay in between. Looked up from germline, CDR1 is MDHEN and CDR2 is SYDVKM. This CDR3 has 13 residues.

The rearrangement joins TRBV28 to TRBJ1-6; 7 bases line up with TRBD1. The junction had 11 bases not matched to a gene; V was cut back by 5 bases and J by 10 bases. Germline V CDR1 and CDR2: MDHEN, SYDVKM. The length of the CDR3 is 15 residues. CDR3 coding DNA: TGTGCCAGCAGTCTTAACAGGGGATTGTGGTCACCCCTCCACTTT. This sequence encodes CASSLNRGLWSPLHF.

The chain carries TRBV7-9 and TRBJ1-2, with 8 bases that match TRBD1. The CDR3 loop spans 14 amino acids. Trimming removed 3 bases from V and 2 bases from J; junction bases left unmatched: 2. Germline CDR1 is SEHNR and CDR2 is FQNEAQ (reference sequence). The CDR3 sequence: CASSFQGANYGYTF. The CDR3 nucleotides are TGTGCCAGCAGCTTCCAGGGGGCGAACTATGGCTACACCTTC.

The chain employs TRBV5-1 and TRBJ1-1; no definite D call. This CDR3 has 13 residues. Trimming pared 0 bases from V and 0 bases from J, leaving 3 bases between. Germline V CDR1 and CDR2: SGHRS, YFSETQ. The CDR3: CASSLVVNTEAFF. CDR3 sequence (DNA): TGCGCCAGCAGCTTGGTTGTGAACACTGAAGCTTTCTTT.

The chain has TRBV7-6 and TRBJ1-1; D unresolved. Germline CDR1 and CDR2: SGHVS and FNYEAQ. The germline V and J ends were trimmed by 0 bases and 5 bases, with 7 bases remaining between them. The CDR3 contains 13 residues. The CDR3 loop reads CASSLAPWTEAFF. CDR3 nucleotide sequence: TGTGCCAGCAGCTTAGCCCCGTGGACTGAAGCTTTCTTT.

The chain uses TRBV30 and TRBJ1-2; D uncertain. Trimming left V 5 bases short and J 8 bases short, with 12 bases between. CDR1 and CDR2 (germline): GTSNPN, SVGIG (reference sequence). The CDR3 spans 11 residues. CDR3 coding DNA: TGTGCCTGGGCTCAGAGCGGCGGCTACACCTTC. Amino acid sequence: CAWAQSGGYTF.

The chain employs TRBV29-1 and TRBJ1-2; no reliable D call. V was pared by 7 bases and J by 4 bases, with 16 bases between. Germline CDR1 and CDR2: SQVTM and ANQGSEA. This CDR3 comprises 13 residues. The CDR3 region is CSATLPASYGYTF. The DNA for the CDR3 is TGCAGCGCAACCCTACCTGCCTCCTATGGCTACACCTTC.